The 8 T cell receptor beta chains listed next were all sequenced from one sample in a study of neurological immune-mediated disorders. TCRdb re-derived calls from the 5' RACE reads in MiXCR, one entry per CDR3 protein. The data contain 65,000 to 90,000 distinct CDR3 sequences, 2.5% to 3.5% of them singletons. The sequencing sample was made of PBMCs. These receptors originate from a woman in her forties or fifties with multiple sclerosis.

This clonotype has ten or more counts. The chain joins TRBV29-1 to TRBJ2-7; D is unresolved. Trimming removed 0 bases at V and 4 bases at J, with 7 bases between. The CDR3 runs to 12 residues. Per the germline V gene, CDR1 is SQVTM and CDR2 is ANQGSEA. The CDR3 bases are TGCAGCGTTGAAGAGGGCCTATACGAGCAGTACTTC. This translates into CSVEEGLYEQYF.

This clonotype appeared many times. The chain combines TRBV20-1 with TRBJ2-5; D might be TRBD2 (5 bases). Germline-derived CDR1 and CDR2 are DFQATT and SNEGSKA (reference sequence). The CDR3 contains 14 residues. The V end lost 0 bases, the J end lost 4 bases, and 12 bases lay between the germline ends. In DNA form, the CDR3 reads TGCAGTGCTAGAGATTCGGCTAGCAGAGAGACCCAGTACTTC. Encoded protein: CSARDSASRETQYF.

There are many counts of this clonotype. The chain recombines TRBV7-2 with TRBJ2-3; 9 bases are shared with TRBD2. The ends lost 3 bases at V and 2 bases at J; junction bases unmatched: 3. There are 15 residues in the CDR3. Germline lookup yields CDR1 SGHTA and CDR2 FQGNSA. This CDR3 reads CASSLAGGPTDTQYF. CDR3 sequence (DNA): TGTGCCAGCAGCTTGGCGGGAGGGCCCACAGATACGCAGTATTTT.

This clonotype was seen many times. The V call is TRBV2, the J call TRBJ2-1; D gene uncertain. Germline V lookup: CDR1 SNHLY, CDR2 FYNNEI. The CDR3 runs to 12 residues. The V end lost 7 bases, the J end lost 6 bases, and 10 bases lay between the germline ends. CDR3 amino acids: CASTVSANEQFF. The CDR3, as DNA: TGTGCCAGCACAGTATCCGCCAATGAGCAGTTCTTC.

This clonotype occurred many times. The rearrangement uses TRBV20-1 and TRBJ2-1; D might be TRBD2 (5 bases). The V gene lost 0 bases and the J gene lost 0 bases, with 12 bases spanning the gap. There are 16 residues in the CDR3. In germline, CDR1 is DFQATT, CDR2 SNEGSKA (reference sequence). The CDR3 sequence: CSAREYGESSYNEQFF. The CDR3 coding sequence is TGCAGTGCTAGAGAGTACGGGGAAAGCTCCTACAATGAGCAGTTCTTC.

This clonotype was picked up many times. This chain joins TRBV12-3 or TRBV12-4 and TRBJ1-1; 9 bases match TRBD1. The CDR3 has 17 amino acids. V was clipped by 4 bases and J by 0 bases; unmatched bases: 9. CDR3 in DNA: TGTGCCAGCAGTTACCCGGGACAGGGCTACATGAACACTGAAGCTTTCTTT. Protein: CASSYPGQGYMNTEAFF.

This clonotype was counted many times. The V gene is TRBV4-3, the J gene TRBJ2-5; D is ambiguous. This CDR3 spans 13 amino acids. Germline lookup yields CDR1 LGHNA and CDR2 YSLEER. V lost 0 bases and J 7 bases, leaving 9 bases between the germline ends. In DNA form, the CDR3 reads TGCGCCAGCAGCCAAGAGATCTGGGGGACCCAGTACTTC. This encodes CASSQEIWGTQYF.

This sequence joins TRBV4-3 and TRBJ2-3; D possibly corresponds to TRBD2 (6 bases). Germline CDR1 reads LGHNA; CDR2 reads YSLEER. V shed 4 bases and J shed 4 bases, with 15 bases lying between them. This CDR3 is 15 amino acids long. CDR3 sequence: CASSLGRGDSDTQYF. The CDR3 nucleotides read TGCGCCAGCAGCCTAGGACGAGGGGACTCAGATACGCAGTATTTT.